This T cell receptor beta chain is drawn from a study of graft-versus-host responses after intestinal transplantation. Study information: Recipients were all induced with anti-thymocyte globulin, then given tacrolimus and steroids for about three years.

Around 200,000 CFSE-labeled responder cells were plated with around 200,000 irradiated, violet-dye-labeled stimulator cells. The authors sorted proliferating CFSE-low CD3+CD4+ and CD3+CD8+ responders after the reaction. Study findings and constraints: Detection of GvH clones occurred in recipient marrow, and some had their first appearance in ileum or blood. Early post-transplant HvG declines showed an association with peak circulating GvH clone levels.

Trimming took 3 bases from V and 2 from J; bases not matched to a gene: 4. Germline CDR1 is SGHVS and CDR2 is FQNEAQ. This CDR3 is built from 15 residues. The data were produced by immunoSEQ multiplex PCR, yet TCRdb's version contains in-frame clones alone and is incomplete. The sample shows about 9,100 clones, more than 25% of them seen only once. Sequenced here: alloreactive CD8+ T cells from a mixed lymphocyte reaction culture, sampled before intestinal transplant. The subset here: CFSE-low proliferating T cells sorted from approximately six-day pre-transplant mixed lymphocyte reaction (GvH or HvG direction). This chain links TRBV7-8 with TRBJ2-5; 9 positions match TRBD1. The sequence was obtained from a human patient who received an intestinal transplant. CDR3 region: CASSLGTGRQETQYF. CDR3 nucleotides: TGTGCCAGCAGCTTGGGGACAGGGCGGCAAGAGACCCAGTACTTC.